Below, 16 T cell receptor beta chains from the same sample are listed, as sequenced in a study of blood T cells in healthy people across ages. The use of a sample-barcoded 5' primer and a J-beta primer mix characterized a second PCR of roughly 6 to 11 cycles. Each CDR3 protein is one row after TCRdb ran MiXCR on the 5' RACE reads. This table has around 650,000 distinct CDR3 sequences, 40% to 45% appearing once. The material sequenced was blood. Receptors were obtained from an elderly man in good health.

The chain uses TRBV10-3 and TRBJ2-7; D may match TRBD1 or TRBD2 (5 bases each). Germline-derived CDR1 and CDR2 are ENHRY and SYGVKD. With 8 bases removed from V and 1 base from J, the gap between germline ends came to 15 bases. The CDR3 consists of 14 residues. This CDR3 is CAIAAGDGSYEQYF. Written as DNA, the CDR3 is TGTGCCATCGCCGCCGGGGACGGTTCCTACGAGCAGTACTTC.

Note on this clonotype: A much bigger clone sits one base away, suggesting this may be a read error. The genes are TRBV29-1 and TRBJ2-7; 14 bases align to TRBD2. V gave up 4 bases and J gave up 5 bases; unmatched junction bases: 4. The germline gives CDR1 SQVTM, CDR2 ANQGSEA. The CDR3 totals 14 residues. CDR3 region: CSVATSGRADEQYF. The CDR3 coding sequence is TGCAGCGTTGCGACTAGCGGGAGGGCCGACGAGCAGTACTTC.

The rearrangement uses TRBV7-2 and TRBJ2-2; 13 nucleotides line up with TRBD2. Trimming removed 2 bases from V and 0 bases from J; junction bases left unmatched: 6. The CDR3 runs to 19 residues. Germline values: CDR1 SGHTA, CDR2 FQGNSA. This CDR3 reads CASSLRGTSGTANTGELFF. The DNA for the CDR3 is TGTGCCAGCAGCTTAAGGGGGACTAGCGGGACCGCGAACACCGGGGAGCTGTTTTTT.

The chain has TRBV20-1 and TRBJ2-3; the D call may be TRBD1 or TRBD2 (6 bases each). CDR3 length equals 11 residues. Germline V CDR1 and CDR2: DFQATT, SNEGSKA (reference sequence). Trimming took off 3 bases at V and 8 bases at J, with 9 bases between the two ends. The CDR3 DNA reads TGCAGTGCTAGGGGGGGCGGTACGCAGTATTTT. Translated: CSARGGGTQYF.

This clonotype came up a few times. The chain is built from TRBV7-2 and TRBJ1-1; weak D call: TRBD1 (5 bases). The CDR3 sequence is 14 residues long. CDR1 is SGHTA, CDR2 FQGNSA, per germline. V was cut by 1 base and J by 4 bases, with 10 bases left in between. DNA of the CDR3: TGTGCCAGCAGCTTAGTCTTGGGGGGCACTGAAGCTTTCTTT. Its protein product is CASSLVLGGTEAFF. The variable domain in full, with the rest retrieved from reference TRBV7-2 and TRBJ1-1, is GAGVSQSPSNKVTEKGKDVELRCDPISGHTALYWYRQSLGQGLEFLIYFQGNSAPDKSGLPSDRFSAERTGGSVSTLTIQRTQQEDSAVYLCASSLVLGGTEAFFGQGTRLTVV.

The chain combines TRBV7-2 with TRBJ2-1, with 7 bases aligning to TRBD2. The V gene end was trimmed by 1 base and the J gene end by 8 bases; junction bases not matched to a gene: 17. The CDR3 totals 18 residues. The germline V gene encodes CDR1 SGHTA and CDR2 FQGNSA. The CDR3 DNA reads TGTGCCAGCAGCTTAGTCCTCAGCGCCGGACTTCGGGGGGATGAGCAGTTCTTC. Translating gives CASSLVLSAGLRGDEQFF.

This clonotype showed up just a few times. The rearrangement uses TRBV6-2 or TRBV6-3 and TRBJ2-4, with 8 bases lining up with TRBD1. In germline, CDR1 is MNHEY, CDR2 SVGEGT. The CDR3 has 15 residues. J was trimmed by 3 bases and V by 5 bases; bases with no gene match: 6. Here the CDR3 DNA reads TGTGCCAGCAGTCCCGACAGGGGAGGCAAAAACATTCAGTACTTC. This encodes CASSPDRGGKNIQYF.

This clonotype was counted a single time. The gene calls are TRBV6-1 and TRBJ2-1; 9 bases are shared with TRBD1. The V and J ends lost 4 bases and 10 bases, in that order; junction bases with no gene match: 11. CDR3 size: 15 residues. CDR1 is MNHNS and CDR2 is SASEGT in the germline V gene. CDR3 nucleotide sequence: TGTGCCAGCAGTGCCGCCGGGACAGGGTCCGTAGAGCAGTTCTTC. It is translated as CASSAAGTGSVEQFF.

This chain uses TRBV7-9 with TRBJ2-1, with 8 nucleotides matching TRBD2. Germline V gene lookup returns CDR1 SEHNR and CDR2 FQNEAQ (reference sequence). Trimming took 5 bases from V and 3 from J; bases not matched to a gene: 9. There are 16 residues in the CDR3. CDR3 nucleotides: TGTGCCAGCAGCCCCCTGACGGGAGGGAACTACAATGAGCAGTTCTTC. This translates into CASSPLTGGNYNEQFF.

Only a few counts were recorded for this clonotype. The V and J genes are TRBV7-9 and TRBJ1-4; TRBD1 aligns across 8 bases. With 5 bases clipped from V and 0 bases from J, the junction kept 11 bases outside the gene matches. Germline V gene lookup returns CDR1 SEHNR and CDR2 FQNEAQ (reference sequence). The CDR3 runs 18 residues. The DNA of the CDR3 is TGTGCCAGCAGCACACAACGTCGGACAGGGACAACTAATGAAAAACTGTTTTTT. Translating gives CASSTQRRTGTTNEKLFF.

Concerning this clonotype: The germline gene is not matched at one end of the junction; a read error may be the cause. This chain joins TRBV20-1 and TRBJ2-5; the D gene is possibly TRBD2 (6 bases). Germline-derived CDR1 and CDR2 are DFQATT and SNEGSKA (reference sequence). The CDR3 runs to 14 residues. The CDR3 protein is CSARMVSGQETLYF. The CDR3 DNA sequence: TGCAGTGCTAGAATGGTTAGCGGACAAGAGACCCTGTACTTC.

Written as DNA, the CDR3 is TGCGCCAGCAGCCGTTCGGGGACGACTTATGCACCCCTCCACTTT. Translating gives CASSRSGTTYAPLHF. V and J are TRBV4-3 and TRBJ1-6; D may be TRBD1 (5 bases). Germline CDR1 LGHNA, CDR2 YSLEER. The CDR3 totals 15 residues. V was cut by 4 bases and J by 11 bases, with 18 bases left in between.

V is TRBV6-2 or TRBV6-3 and J is TRBJ2-1, with 8 bases matching TRBD1. V lost 5 bases and J lost 13; bases outside the gene matches: 13. CDR1 MNHEY and CDR2 SVGEGT come from the germline V gene. This CDR3 has 14 residues. The CDR3 here is CASSEGQVLETQFF. The CDR3 DNA reads as TGTGCCAGCAGTGAGGGACAGGTCTTGGAGACCCAGTTCTTC.

The chain employs TRBV20-1 and TRBJ2-2, with D possibly TRBD2 on 5 matching bases. CDR3 length equals 12 residues. CDR1 and CDR2 (germline): DFQATT, SNEGSKA (reference sequence). The V gene lost 6 bases and the J gene lost 14 bases, with 19 bases spanning the gap. CDR3 in amino acids: CSARRQEAQLFF. The CDR3 bases are TGCAGTGCGAGGCGGCAGGAGGCCCAACTGTTTTTT.

This clonotype appeared a few times. The chain combines TRBV6-1 with TRBJ2-4; tentatively, D is TRBD1 (5 bases). The tail of the sequence fits TRBJ2-7 better, so the J call may be wrong. The CDR3 sequence is 13 residues long. In germline, CDR1 is MNHNS, CDR2 SASEGT. The CDR3 DNA follows: TGTGCCAGCATCAAGGACACTTTTTACGAGCAGTACTTC. It yields the protein CASIKDTFYEQYF.

The DNA of the CDR3 is TGTGCCAGCAGCACCCAAAGGGGAGAGCCCCAGCATTTT. It is translated as CASSTQRGEPQHF. This chain uses TRBV7-2 with TRBJ1-5; possible D gene TRBD1, 5 bases. V lost 5 bases, J lost 8 bases, and 13 bases lay in between. The germline CDR1 and CDR2 sequences are SGHTA and FQGNSA. CDR3 length: 13 amino acids.